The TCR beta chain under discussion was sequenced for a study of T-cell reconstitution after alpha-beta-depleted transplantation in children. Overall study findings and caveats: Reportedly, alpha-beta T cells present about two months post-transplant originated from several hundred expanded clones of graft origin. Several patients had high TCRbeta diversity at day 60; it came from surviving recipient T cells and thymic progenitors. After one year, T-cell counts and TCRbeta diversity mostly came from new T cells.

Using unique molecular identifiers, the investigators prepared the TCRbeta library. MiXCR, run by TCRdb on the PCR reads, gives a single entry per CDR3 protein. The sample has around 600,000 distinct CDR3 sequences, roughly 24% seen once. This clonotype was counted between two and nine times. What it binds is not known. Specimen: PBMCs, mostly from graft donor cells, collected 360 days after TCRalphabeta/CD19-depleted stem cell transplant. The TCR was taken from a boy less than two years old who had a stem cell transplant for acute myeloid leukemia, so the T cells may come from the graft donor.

Here the CDR3 DNA reads TGCGCCAGCAGCCAGGACCCAGGGGGCGTTAAGTTCTTC. Protein: CASSQDPGGVKFF. V usage is TRBV4-3 and J usage is TRBJ2-1; 8 nucleotides line up with TRBD1. CDR1 is LGHNA and CDR2 is YSLEER in the germline V gene. V dropped 3 bases and J dropped 14; count of bases not matched to a gene: 9. This CDR3 has 13 residues.